The rows below give T cell receptor beta chains drawn from one sample of a study of control samples from healthy donors and cancer patients. The table came from immunoSEQ multiplex PCR; TCRdb's copy has only in-frame clones and leaves some out. The data hold some 120,000 clones, with more than 80% observed a single time. Input material: blood. These receptors came from a young man in good health. CDR3s include the opening cysteine and the closing phenylalanine or tryptophan. The D gene is left open where the match is weak. The listing skips clone size in some rows; elsewhere it reads once, few, many or a size class.

V	D	size	J	CDR3	DNA
TRBV10-2	TRBD2	NA	TRBJ2-1	CASRRGLAGEYEQFF	TGCGCCAGCAGAAGAGGACTAGCGGGAGAGTATGAGCAGTTCTTC
TRBV27	NA	NA	TRBJ2-2	CASSFNRALGTGELFF	TGTGCCAGCAGTTTCAACCGGGCGCTGGGCACCGGGGAGCTGTTTTTT
TRBV7-6	TRBD2	NA	TRBJ2-2	CASSLESTSVNTGELFF	TGTGCCAGCAGCTTAGAGTCGACTAGCGTGAACACCGGGGAGCTGTTTTTT
TRBV9	NA	NA	TRBJ1-3	CASSEEGWADTIYF	TGTGCCAGCAGCGAGGAAGGGTGGGCGGACACCATATATTTT
TRBV6-5	TRBD2	NA	TRBJ2-1	CASSYWASGDNEQFF	TGTGCCAGCAGTTACTGGGCTAGCGGGGACAATGAGCAGTTCTTC
TRBV30	NA	NA	TRBJ1-1	CAWSETEAFF	TGTGCCTGGAGTGAAACTGAAGCTTTCTTT
TRBV19	TRBD1	NA	TRBJ1-6	CATRTGRFPNSPLHF	TGTGCCACCCGGACAGGGAGGTTTCCTAATTCACCCCTCCACTTT
TRBV28	NA	NA	TRBJ1-1	CASSTAGGLIGTEAFF	TGTGCCAGCAGCACCGCGGGGGGGCTGATCGGCACTGAAGCTTTCTTT
TRBV4-3	NA	NA	TRBJ1-2	CASSQESAKGVYGYTF	TGCGCCAGCAGCCAAGAATCGGCAAAGGGGGTCTATGGCTACACCTTC
TRBV7-9	NA	NA	TRBJ2-2	CASSFNWAGENTGELFF	TGTGCCAGCAGCTTTAATTGGGCAGGGGAGAACACCGGGGAGCTGTTTTTT
TRBV7-8	NA	NA	TRBJ1-1	CASSLDYGGQGLTEAFF	TGTGCCAGCAGCTTGGATTACGGGGGCCAAGGATTGACTGAAGCTTTCTTT
TRBV30	NA	NA	TRBJ1-2	CAWSPRRGRGGYTF	TGTGCCTGGAGTCCCCGTAGAGGGCGGGGTGGCTACACCTTC
TRBV6-1	TRBD1	NA	TRBJ2-7	CASSEQGVPYEQYF	TGTGCCAGCAGTGAACAGGGGGTCCCATACGAGCAGTACTTC
TRBV25-1	NA	NA	TRBJ1-1	CASRDSGNTEAFF	TGTGCCAGCAGGGATTCGGGGAACACTGAAGCTTTCTTT
TRBV24-1	NA	NA	TRBJ2-1	CATGGHNEQFF	TGTGCCACCGGGGGCCACAATGAGCAGTTCTTC
TRBV5-8	NA	NA	TRBJ2-3	CATDKTSTDTQYF	TGTGCCACCGATAAGACAAGCACAGATACGCAGTATTTT
TRBV15	NA	NA	TRBJ1-3	CATSRDTGSGNTIYF	TGTGCCACCAGCCGTGATACTGGCTCTGGAAACACCATATATTTT
TRBV19	TRBD2	NA	TRBJ2-3	CASSRDRLAGGGTDTQYF	TGTGCCAGTAGTAGAGACCGACTAGCGGGAGGGGGCACAGATACGCAGTATTTT
TRBV7-2	NA	NA	TRBJ2-3	CARSGLGGGGTDTQYF	TGTGCCCGGAGCGGCTTGGGCGGTGGGGGGACAGATACGCAGTATTTT
TRBV2	TRBD2	NA	TRBJ2-7	CASSGTNYEQYF	TGTGCCAGTTCCGGGACTAACTACGAGCAGTACTTC
TRBV7-3	NA	NA	TRBJ2-3	CASSLEGLGTDTQYF	TGTGCCAGCAGCTTGGAGGGACTCGGCACAGATACGCAGTATTTT
TRBV19	NA	NA	TRBJ1-4	CASRRRPATNEKLFF	TGTGCCAGTAGAAGGCGTCCTGCAACTAATGAAAAACTGTTTTTT
TRBV7-8	NA	NA	TRBJ1-3	CASSLNPIVRTSGNTIYF	TGTGCCAGCAGCTTAAACCCCATTGTGAGGACTTCTGGAAACACCATATATTTT
TRBV28	NA	NA	TRBJ2-6	CASSLTSSGANVLTF	TGTGCCAGCAGTTTGACGTCCTCTGGGGCCAACGTCCTGACTTTC
TRBV3-1/TRBV3-2	NA	NA	TRBJ1-1	CASSRKVQTRNTEAFF	TGTGCCAGCAGCCGAAAGGTGCAGACAAGGAACACTGAAGCTTTCTTT
TRBV5-1	NA	once	TRBJ1-6	CASSPGTSNSPLHF	TGCGCCAGCAGCCCCGGGACAAGTAATTCACCCCTCCACTTT
TRBV5-1	NA	once	TRBJ2-1	CASRQGTAYNEQFF	TGCGCCAGCCGCCAGGGGACGGCCTACAATGAGCAGTTCTTC
TRBV9	NA	NA	TRBJ1-1	CASSVDHGRREAFF	TGTGCCAGCAGCGTAGATCATGGACGCCGAGAAGCTTTCTTT
TRBV19	NA	NA	TRBJ1-5	CASSIIFDGYNQPQHF	TGTGCCAGTAGTATTATTTTTGACGGATACAATCAGCCCCAGCATTTT
TRBV19	TRBD2	NA	TRBJ2-1	CASSPYRTSGGFYNEQFF	TGTGCCAGTAGTCCCTACCGGACTAGCGGGGGTTTCTACAATGAGCAGTTCTTC
TRBV6-5	NA	NA	TRBJ2-1	CASSSPAEGNEQFF	TGTGCCAGCAGTTCCCCCGCGGAGGGTAATGAGCAGTTCTTC
TRBV27	TRBD2	NA	TRBJ2-1	CASTWMVAGGSSNEQFF	TGTGCCAGCACCTGGATGGTAGCGGGAGGTTCAAGCAATGAGCAGTTCTTC
TRBV28	NA	NA	TRBJ2-3	CATMDLRDTQYF	TGTGCCACCATGGACCTGCGCGATACGCAGTATTTT
TRBV9	NA	NA	TRBJ2-2	CASSVAGAHHTGELFF	TGTGCCAGCAGCGTAGCAGGGGCGCATCACACCGGGGAGCTGTTTTTT
TRBV18	TRBD2	NA	TRBJ2-1	CASSPASGRGNEQFF	TGTGCCAGCTCCCCCGCTAGCGGGAGGGGGAATGAGCAGTTCTTC
TRBV5-8	NA	NA	TRBJ1-2	CASSLGRRGSYGYTF	TGTGCCAGCAGCTTGGGACGGCGGGGCTCCTATGGCTACACCTTC
TRBV19	NA	NA	TRBJ1-4	CASSIVTSAADNEKLFF	TGTGCCAGTAGTATAGTAACTTCGGCAGCCGATAATGAAAAACTGTTTTTT
TRBV10-2	NA	NA	TRBJ1-3	CASSELVTGSGNTIYF	TGCGCCAGCAGTGAGTTGGTTACCGGCTCTGGAAACACCATATATTTT
TRBV11-2	NA	NA	TRBJ1-6	CASSRSLRVGSPLHF	TGTGCCAGCAGCCGAAGCCTGCGGGTTGGTTCACCCCTCCACTTT
TRBV19	TRBD2	NA	TRBJ2-1	CASSIGRGLVQIGNEQFF	TGTGCCAGTAGTATTGGTAGGGGACTAGTTCAGATAGGTAATGAGCAGTTCTTC
TRBV27	TRBD1	NA	TRBJ2-5	CASSPRTGWETQYF	TGTGCCAGCAGTCCGCGGACAGGGTGGGAGACCCAGTACTTC
TRBV6-1	NA	few	TRBJ1-1	CASSEFGTLEAFF	TGTGCCAGCAGTGAATTCGGCACACTTGAAGCTTTCTTT
TRBV24-1	TRBD1	NA	TRBJ2-1	CATSDLGTAKGNEQFF	TGTGCCACCAGTGATCTCGGGACAGCGAAAGGGAATGAGCAGTTCTTC
TRBV30	NA	NA	TRBJ1-6	CAWSPQDSPLHF	TGTGCCTGGAGTCCACAGGATTCACCCCTCCACTTT
TRBV19	TRBD2	NA	TRBJ2-2	CASSLLAGGLGTGELFF	TGTGCCAGTAGCCTTCTAGCGGGAGGGCTCGGTACCGGGGAGCTGTTTTTT
TRBV3-1/TRBV3-2	TRBD2	few	TRBJ2-5	CASSHHSGGAGETQYF	TGTGCCAGCAGCCATCATAGCGGGGGGGCCGGGGAGACCCAGTACTTC
TRBV30	NA	NA	TRBJ1-1	CAWSREGDAEAFF	TGTGCCTGGAGTCGCGAGGGGGACGCTGAAGCTTTCTTT
TRBV28	TRBD2	NA	TRBJ2-1	CASSLSSLAGEGVYNEQFF	TGTGCCAGCAGTTTAAGTAGTCTAGCGGGAGAAGGGGTCTACAATGAGCAGTTCTTC
TRBV4-3	NA	NA	TRBJ1-5	CASSPRVGGDQPQHF	TGCGCCAGCAGCCCCAGAGTGGGAGGAGATCAGCCCCAGCATTTT
TRBV24-1	TRBD1	NA	TRBJ2-5	CATSKVGQGSQETQYF	TGTGCCACTTCAAAAGTGGGACAGGGTAGCCAAGAGACCCAGTACTTC
TRBV13	NA	NA	TRBJ2-3	CASSDRSPDTQYF	TGTGCCAGCAGCGATCGGAGCCCCGATACGCAGTATTTT
TRBV9	NA	NA	TRBJ2-1	CASSGTREQFF	TGTGCCAGCAGCGGGACACGGGAGCAGTTCTTC
TRBV27	NA	NA	TRBJ1-1	CASSLSWNTEAFF	TGTGCCAGCAGTTTAAGTTGGAACACTGAAGCTTTCTTT
TRBV6-4	TRBD1	NA	TRBJ2-2	CASRAGTGNTGELFF	TGTGCCAGCAGAGCCGGGACAGGAAACACCGGGGAGCTGTTTTTT
TRBV9	TRBD1	NA	TRBJ1-6	CASSPRDRDSPLHF	TGTGCCAGCAGCCCCCGGGACAGGGATTCACCCCTCCACTTT